These 30 T cell receptor beta chains came from one sample sequenced in a study of cytomegalovirus exposure and HLA in healthy donors. Primers for the PCR totalled 60 Vbeta and 13 Jbeta. Sequencing was performed with immunoSEQ multiplex PCR; in TCRdb, only in-frame clones are kept and a portion is missing. Here the sample spans approximately 150,000 clones, roughly 84% being singletons. Sequenced input: PBMCs. These receptors all come from a man aged 25-45 years in good health and CMV-seronegative.

CDR3 in amino acids: CAWSVLYSSSEQYF. CDR3 nucleotide sequence: TGTGCCTGGAGTGTACTGTACAGCTCCAGCGAGCAGTACTTC. This chain connects TRBV30 to TRBJ2-7, with D unresolved. CDR3 length equals 14 residues. Germline V CDR1 and CDR2: GTSNPN, SVGIG (reference sequence). V lost 0 bases and J 6 bases, leaving 15 bases between the germline ends.

The chain has TRBV7-6 and TRBJ2-7; 10 bases align to TRBD1. Germline trimming cut 1 base from V and 3 bases from J; bases unmatched to any gene: 9. Germline V gives CDR1 SGHVS, CDR2 FNYEAQ. The CDR3 runs 17 residues. The CDR3 region has the DNA TGTGCCAGCAGCTTAGGGACAGGGGGGGGTTTGTTCTACGAGCAGTACTTC. Protein: CASSLGTGGGLFYEQYF.

V usage is TRBV7-9 and J usage is TRBJ1-4; TRBD1 matches at 7 bases. From germline, CDR1 is SEHNR and CDR2 FQNEAQ (reference sequence). The trim removed 3 bases at V and 4 bases at J, leaving 14 bases unmatched. The length of the CDR3 is 18 residues. CDR3 DNA sequence: TGTGCCAGCAGCTTTGCCCCGGTAGGCAGGGGGAATAATGAAAAACTGTTTTTT. The encoded protein is CASSFAPVGRGNNEKLFF. Based on the CDR3 plus reference TRBV7-9 and TRBJ1-4, the full variable domain is DTGVSQNPRHKITKRGQNVTFRCDPISEHNRLYWYRQTLGQGPEFLTYFQNEAQLEKSRLLSDRFSAERPKGSFSTLEIQRTEQGDSAMYLCASSFAPVGRGNNEKLFFGSGTQLSVL.

This clone was counted once. The sample carries other DNA sequences with the same CDR3. The chain has TRBV9 and TRBJ2-3; possible D gene TRBD1, 6 bases. Germline V gene data show CDR1 as SGDLS and CDR2 as YYNGEE. This CDR3 spans 14 amino acids. The V end was cut by 4 bases, the J end by 0 bases, with 9 bases between. The CDR3 coding sequence is TGTGCCAGCAGCTTAGGACAGAGCACAGATACGCAGTATTTT. Residues: CASSLGQSTDTQYF. Looking up the rest from reference TRBV9 and TRBJ2-3 gives the full variable domain: DSGVTQTPKHLITATGQRVTLRCSPRSGDLSVYWYQQSLDQGLQFLIQYYNGEERAKGNILERFSAQQFPDLHSELNLSSLELGDSALYFCASSLGQSTDTQYFGPGTRLTVL.

The rearrangement links TRBV5-1 to TRBJ2-3; TRBD1 matches 9 bases. The CDR3 loop spans 15 amino acids. Per germline, CDR1 SGHRS and CDR2 YFSETQ. V lost 3 bases to trimming and J lost 0 bases; unmatched junction nucleotides: 2. This CDR3 is CASSSTGGSTDTQYF. As DNA, the CDR3 is TGCGCCAGCAGCTCGACAGGGGGTAGCACAGATACGCAGTATTTT.

V gene TRBV28 combines with J gene TRBJ1-2; 7 nucleotides line up with TRBD1. The germline gives CDR1 MDHEN, CDR2 SYDVKM. This CDR3 is 13 amino acids long. After removal of 4 bases from V and 4 bases from J, the junction contained 3 bases not matched to a gene. The CDR3 nucleotides read TGTGCCAGCAGTTCGGGACAGCTCTATGGCTACACCTTC. It yields the protein CASSSGQLYGYTF.

V gene TRBV5-4 combines with J gene TRBJ2-1; 7 nucleotides align to TRBD2. CDR3 length: 16 residues. After removal of 0 bases from V and 6 bases from J, the junction contained 9 bases not matched to a gene. The germline CDR1 and CDR2 sequences are SGHNT and YYREEE (reference sequence). This chain's CDR3 is CASSLDWGRAGNEQFF. CDR3 coding DNA: TGTGCCAGCAGCTTGGATTGGGGGAGGGCCGGCAATGAGCAGTTCTTC.

This clone was seen only once. The genes are TRBV9 and TRBJ2-2; TRBD2 agrees at 11 bases. The CDR3 totals 19 residues. CDR1 and CDR2 from the germline V gene are SGDLS and YYNGEE. V gave up 0 bases and J gave up 5 bases; unmatched junction bases: 12. CDR3 nucleotides: TGTGCCAGCAGCGTAGCTCGCGGGACTAGCGGAGGTAGAACCGGGGAGCTGTTTTTT. It is translated as CASSVARGTSGGRTGELFF. The full variable domain, in which reference TRBV9 and TRBJ2-2 provide the parts outside the CDR3, is DSGVTQTPKHLITATGQRVTLRCSPRSGDLSVYWYQQSLDQGLQFLIQYYNGEERAKGNILERFSAQQFPDLHSELNLSSLELGDSALYFCASSVARGTSGGRTGELFFGEGSRLTVL.

The rearrangement links TRBV6-1 to TRBJ1-2, with 8 bases that match TRBD1. Germline V lookup: CDR1 MNHNS, CDR2 SASEGT. The CDR3 loop spans 12 amino acids. V was clipped by 4 bases and J by 6 bases; unmatched bases: 1. The CDR3 protein is CASSGTGHGYTF. For the CDR3, the DNA is TGTGCCAGCAGTGGGACAGGGCATGGCTACACCTTC.

The chain combines TRBV30 with TRBJ1-1; perhaps TRBD1 as D (5 bases). CDR3 length equals 13 residues. Trimming pared 8 bases from V and 4 bases from J, leaving 17 bases between. Germline lookup yields CDR1 GTSNPN and CDR2 SVGIG (reference sequence). CDR3 in DNA: TGTGCCGTCATTCAGGGAGGGTCCACTGAAGCTTTCTTT. It encodes CAVIQGGSTEAFF.

Written as DNA, the CDR3 is TGTGCCAGCAGCTACAGGGATACCTACGAGCAGTACTTC. It yields the protein CASSYRDTYEQYF. V gene TRBV6-1 combines with J gene TRBJ2-7; possible D gene TRBD1, 6 bases. Germline V CDR1 and CDR2: MNHNS, SASEGT. The CDR3 spans 13 residues. V gave up 6 bases and J gave up 2 bases, with 11 bases separating them.

The chain links TRBV27 to TRBJ1-6; D perhaps matches TRBD1 (6 bases). The CDR3 runs to 14 residues. The V gene lost 7 bases and the J gene lost 9 bases, with 16 bases spanning the gap. CDR1 is MNHEY and CDR2 is SMNVEV in the germline V gene (reference sequence). CDR3 loop: CASKTTGIGSPLHF. DNA for the CDR3: TGTGCCAGCAAAACCACAGGGATCGGTTCACCCCTCCACTTT.

This clone was detected once. The rearrangement links TRBV5-1 to TRBJ2-3, with a weak D call TRBD2 (5 bases). Trimming took 4 bases from V and 2 from J, leaving 11 bases between them. This CDR3 is built from 14 residues. Germline V gives CDR1 SGHRS, CDR2 YFSETQ. The CDR3 DNA reads as TGCGCCAGCAGCCGAGAGGGTACCACAGATACGCAGTATTTT. Amino acids: CASSREGTTDTQYF.

V usage is TRBV5-1 and J usage is TRBJ2-1; 10 bases fit TRBD2. V trimming: 4 bases; J trimming: 6 bases; junction bases outside the gene matches: 7. The CDR3 extends over 15 amino acids. CDR1 and CDR2 (germline): SGHRS, YFSETQ. In nucleotides, the CDR3 is TGCGCCAGCAGCCTAGCTAGCGGGAGTGGCAATGAGCAGTTCTTC. It codes for CASSLASGSGNEQFF.

This clone was observed once. CDR3 DNA: TGCGCCAGCAGTGAGATCTGGGCTGGTGAGCAGTACTTC. As protein: CASSEIWAGEQYF. V usage is TRBV10-2 and J usage is TRBJ2-7; D is unclear. The V end lost 2 bases, the J end lost 7 bases, and 12 bases lay between the germline ends. Germline V gene lookup returns CDR1 WSHSY and CDR2 SAAADI. The CDR3 runs to 13 residues.

The chain is built from TRBV9 and TRBJ1-3; TRBD1 aligns across 9 bases. There are 14 residues in the CDR3. Germline V lookup: CDR1 SGDLS, CDR2 YYNGEE. The ends lost 2 bases at V and 8 bases at J; junction bases unmatched: 5. Written as DNA, the CDR3 is TGTGCCAGCAGCGTTGGGACAGGGAGGGACACCATATATTTT. Translated, it gives CASSVGTGRDTIYF.

The V call is TRBV4-3, the J call TRBJ1-3, with D uncertain. The closer fit of TRBJ2-2 to the DNA end suggests the J call may be wrong. The CDR3 spans 14 residues. Germline CDR1 LGHNA, CDR2 YSLEER. CDR3 nucleotide sequence: TGCGCCAGCAGCAGGAGTTCAATCACCGGGGAGCTGTTTTTT. It translates to CASSRSSITGELFF.

This clone was seen a single time. The chain links TRBV10-3 to TRBJ1-2; TRBD1 aligns across 7 bases. The trim removed 8 bases at V and 3 bases at J, leaving 3 bases unmatched. There are 12 residues in the CDR3. Germline CDR1 reads ENHRY; CDR2 reads SYGVKD. The CDR3 nucleotides are TGTGCCATCGGGGACAGAGACTATGGCTACACCTTC. This sequence encodes CAIGDRDYGYTF.

The rearrangement uses TRBV19 and TRBJ1-3; D gene uncertain. CDR1 LNHDA and CDR2 SQIVND come from the germline V gene (reference sequence). With 9 bases removed from V and 2 bases from J, the gap between germline ends came to 11 bases. The CDR3 covers 13 residues. CDR3 nucleotides: TGTGCCAGCTCCCCCAGTCCTGGAAACACCATATATTTT. Its translation: CASSPSPGNTIYF.

V gene TRBV25-1 combines with J gene TRBJ1-1; D remains unclear. The CDR3 runs to 13 residues. V was trimmed by 1 base and J by 4 bases, leaving 7 bases between them. The germline V gene has CDR1 MGHDK and CDR2 SYGVNS. CDR3: CASSEFGGTEAFF. The CDR3 DNA follows: TGTGCCAGCAGTGAATTTGGAGGCACTGAAGCTTTCTTT.

As to this clone: Other nucleotide sequences from this sample produce the same CDR3. This chain uses TRBV7-9 with TRBJ1-5; D unclear. Germline CDR1 and CDR2: SEHNR and FQNEAQ (reference sequence). V shed 1 base and J shed 4 bases, with 11 bases lying between them. This CDR3 is 15 amino acids long. CDR3 bases: TGTGCCAGCAGCTTAGGGGGTGGAGGGAATCAGCCCCAGCATTTT. This codes for CASSLGGGGNQPQHF.

The chain joins TRBV18 to TRBJ2-3; a possible D gene is TRBD2 (5 bases). Trimming took off 3 bases at V and 4 bases at J, with 11 bases between the two ends. The CDR3 contains 14 residues. Germline V gene sequence: CDR1 KGHSH, CDR2 LQKENI. CDR3 protein: CASSPLEGADTQYF. The DNA for the CDR3 is TGTGCCAGCTCACCCCTCGAGGGAGCAGATACGCAGTATTTT.

This chain connects TRBV2 to TRBJ2-3, with TRBD2 identical over 10 bases. Germline V gene data show CDR1 as SNHLY and CDR2 as FYNNEI. The CDR3 has 18 amino acids. The trim removed 6 bases at V and 3 bases at J, leaving 15 bases unmatched. The CDR3 spells CASSSPGGSGGVTDTQYF. In nucleotides, the CDR3 is TGTGCCAGCAGCTCCCCAGGGGGGAGCGGGGGGGTGACAGATACGCAGTATTTT. The full variable domain, rest sourced from reference TRBV2 and TRBJ2-3, is EPEVTQTPSHQVTQMGQEVILRCVPISNHLYFYWYRQILGQKVEFLVSFYNNEISEKSEIFDDQFSVERPDGSNFTLKIRSTKLEDSAMYFCASSSPGGSGGVTDTQYFGPGTRLTVL.

This chain links TRBV4-1 with TRBJ1-2; 8 bases line up with TRBD1. This CDR3 is built from 16 residues. CDR1 and CDR2 from the germline V gene are MGHRA and YSYEKL. With V trimmed by 4 bases and J by 8 bases, 15 bases remained unmatched. CDR3 sequence reads: CASSPTTGAHFLGYTF. The CDR3 nucleotides are TGCGCCAGCAGCCCCACGACAGGGGCCCATTTCCTAGGCTACACCTTC.

J is TRBJ1-2 and V is TRBV10-2; 7 bases line up with TRBD1. The germline gives CDR1 WSHSY, CDR2 SAAADI. This CDR3 is 17 amino acids long. V lost 4 bases to trimming and J lost 4 bases; unmatched junction nucleotides: 15. This CDR3 reads CASSGPDREAGSYGYTF. The CDR3 DNA reads TGCGCCAGCAGTGGCCCTGACAGGGAGGCGGGAAGCTATGGCTACACCTTC.

The chain joins TRBV11-3 to TRBJ2-1, with 15 bases matching TRBD2. Looked up from germline, CDR1 is SGHNT and CDR2 is YENEEA. The CDR3 length is 18 residues. V lost 6 bases and J lost 3; bases outside the gene matches: 9. This chain's CDR3 is CASRHGLAGGPGYNEQFF. The CDR3 nucleotides are TGTGCCAGCAGACATGGACTAGCGGGAGGGCCGGGCTACAATGAGCAGTTCTTC.

This clone was picked up one time. The genes are TRBV2 and TRBJ2-7; 9 bases match TRBD1. V trimming: 4 bases; J trimming: 1 base; junction bases outside the gene matches: 2. CDR3 size: 14 residues. Germline CDR1 and CDR2: SNHLY and FYNNEI. DNA for the CDR3: TGTGCCAGCAGTGGGACAGGGGATTCCTACGAGCAGTACTTC. This translates into CASSGTGDSYEQYF.

V and J are TRBV4-1 and TRBJ2-3, with D perhaps matching TRBD2 (5 bases). The CDR3 loop spans 17 amino acids. Germline V gene lookup returns CDR1 MGHRA and CDR2 YSYEKL. V lost 0 bases, J lost 2 bases, and 15 bases lay in between. This CDR3 reads CASSQESGVANTDTQYF. Written as DNA, the CDR3 is TGCGCCAGCAGCCAAGAATCAGGCGTAGCGAACACAGATACGCAGTATTTT.

The chain carries TRBV7-9 and TRBJ2-5; 8 nucleotides agree with TRBD1. The CDR3 consists of 16 residues. Germline V gene data show CDR1 as SEHNR and CDR2 as FQNEAQ (reference sequence). The V gene end was trimmed by 1 base and the J gene end by 3 bases; junction bases not matched to a gene: 7. This CDR3 reads CASSLGTGYSEETQYF. The CDR3, as DNA: TGTGCCAGCAGCTTAGGGACAGGGTATTCGGAAGAGACCCAGTACTTC.

This chain joins TRBV19 and TRBJ1-2; 9 nucleotides match TRBD1. The V gene's germline CDR1 is LNHDA and CDR2 SQIVND (reference sequence). The CDR3 loop spans 17 amino acids. The V segment lost 0 bases and the J segment 0 bases; nucleotides outside the gene matches: 5. The CDR3 region is CASSIDLGQGANYGYTF. The CDR3, as DNA: TGTGCCAGTAGTATAGATCTGGGACAGGGAGCTAACTATGGCTACACCTTC.